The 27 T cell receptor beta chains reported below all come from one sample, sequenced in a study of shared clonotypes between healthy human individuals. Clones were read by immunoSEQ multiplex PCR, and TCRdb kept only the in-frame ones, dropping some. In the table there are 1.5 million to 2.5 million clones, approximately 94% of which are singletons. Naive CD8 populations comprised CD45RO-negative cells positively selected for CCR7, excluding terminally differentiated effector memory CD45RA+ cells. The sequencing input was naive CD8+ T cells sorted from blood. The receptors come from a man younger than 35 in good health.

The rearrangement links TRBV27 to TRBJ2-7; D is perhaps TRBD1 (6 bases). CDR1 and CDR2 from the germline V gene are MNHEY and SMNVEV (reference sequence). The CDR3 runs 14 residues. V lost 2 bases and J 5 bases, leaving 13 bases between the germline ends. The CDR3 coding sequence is TGTGCCAGCAGTTTACTCCTACAGGGACACGAGCAGTACTTC. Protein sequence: CASSLLLQGHEQYF.

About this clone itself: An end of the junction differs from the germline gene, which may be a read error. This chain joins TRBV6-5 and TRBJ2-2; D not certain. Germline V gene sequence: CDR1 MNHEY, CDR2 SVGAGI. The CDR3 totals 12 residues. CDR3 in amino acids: CARSYSGGELFF. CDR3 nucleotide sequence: TGTGCCCGCAGTTACTCTGGCGGGGAGCTGTTTTTT.

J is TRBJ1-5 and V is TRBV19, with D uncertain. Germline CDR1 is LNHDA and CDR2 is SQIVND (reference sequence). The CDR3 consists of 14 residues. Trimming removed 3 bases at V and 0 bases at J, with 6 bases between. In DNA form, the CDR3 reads TGTGCCAGTAGTATGTGGGCTAGCAATCAGCCCCAGCATTTT. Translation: CASSMWASNQPQHF.

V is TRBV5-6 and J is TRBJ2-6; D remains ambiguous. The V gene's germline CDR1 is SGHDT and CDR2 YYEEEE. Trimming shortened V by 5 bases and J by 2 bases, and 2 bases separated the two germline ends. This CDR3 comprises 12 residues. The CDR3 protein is CASRAGANVLTF. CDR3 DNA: TGTGCCAGCAGAGCTGGGGCCAACGTCCTGACTTTC.

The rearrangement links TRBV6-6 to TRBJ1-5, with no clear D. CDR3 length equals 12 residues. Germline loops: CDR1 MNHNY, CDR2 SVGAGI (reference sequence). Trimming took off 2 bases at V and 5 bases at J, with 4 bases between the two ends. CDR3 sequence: CASSYTDQPQHF. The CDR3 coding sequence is TGTGCCAGCAGTTACACGGATCAGCCCCAGCATTTT.

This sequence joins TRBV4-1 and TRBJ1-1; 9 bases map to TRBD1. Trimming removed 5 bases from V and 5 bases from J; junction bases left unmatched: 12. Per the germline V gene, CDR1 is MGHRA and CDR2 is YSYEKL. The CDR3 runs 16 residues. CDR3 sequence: CASSSKTGGGWTEAFF. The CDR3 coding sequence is TGCGCCAGCAGCTCCAAGACAGGGGGAGGGTGGACTGAAGCTTTCTTT.

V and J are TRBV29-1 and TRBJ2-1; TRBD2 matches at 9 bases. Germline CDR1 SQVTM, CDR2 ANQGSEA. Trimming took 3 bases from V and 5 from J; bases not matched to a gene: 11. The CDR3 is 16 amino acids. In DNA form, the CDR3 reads TGCAGCGTTGACCGGGAGAGACTAGCGGCTGACAATGAGCAGTTCTTC. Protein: CSVDRERLAADNEQFF.

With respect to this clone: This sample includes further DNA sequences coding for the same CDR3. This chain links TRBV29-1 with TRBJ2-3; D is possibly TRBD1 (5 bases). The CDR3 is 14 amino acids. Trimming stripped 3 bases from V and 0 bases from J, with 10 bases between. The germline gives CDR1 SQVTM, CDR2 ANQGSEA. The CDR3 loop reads CSVDSGASTDTQYF. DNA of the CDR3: TGCAGCGTTGATTCTGGGGCCAGCACAGATACGCAGTATTTT.

The CDR3 here is CASSLGGTGAVNTEAFF. The CDR3 DNA reads TGTGCCAGCAGCTTGGGGGGGACAGGGGCAGTCAACACTGAAGCTTTCTTT. The genes are TRBV13 and TRBJ1-1; TRBD1 agrees at 10 bases. The CDR3 has 17 amino acids. The V segment lost 3 bases and the J segment 2 bases; nucleotides outside the gene matches: 9. The germline gives CDR1 PRHDT, CDR2 FYEKMQ (reference sequence).

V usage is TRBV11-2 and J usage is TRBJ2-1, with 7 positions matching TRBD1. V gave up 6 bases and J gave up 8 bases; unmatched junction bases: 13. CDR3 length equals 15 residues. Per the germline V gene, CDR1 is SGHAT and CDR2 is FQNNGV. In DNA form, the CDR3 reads TGTGCCAGCAGGTCTCGGGGCAGGGGGAGCGATGAGCAGTTCTTC. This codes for CASRSRGRGSDEQFF.

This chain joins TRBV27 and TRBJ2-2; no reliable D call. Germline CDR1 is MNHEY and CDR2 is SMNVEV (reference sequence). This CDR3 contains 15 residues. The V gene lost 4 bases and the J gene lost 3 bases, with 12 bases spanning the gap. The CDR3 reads CASSSLMVYTGELFF. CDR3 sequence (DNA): TGTGCCAGCAGTTCGTTGATGGTGTACACCGGGGAGCTGTTTTTT.

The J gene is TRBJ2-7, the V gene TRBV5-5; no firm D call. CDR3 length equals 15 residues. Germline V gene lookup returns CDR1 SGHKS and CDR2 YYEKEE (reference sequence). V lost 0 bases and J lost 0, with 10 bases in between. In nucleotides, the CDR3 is TGTGCCAGCAGCTTGGTGGCGGAGCCCTCCTACGAGCAGTACTTC. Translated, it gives CASSLVAEPSYEQYF.

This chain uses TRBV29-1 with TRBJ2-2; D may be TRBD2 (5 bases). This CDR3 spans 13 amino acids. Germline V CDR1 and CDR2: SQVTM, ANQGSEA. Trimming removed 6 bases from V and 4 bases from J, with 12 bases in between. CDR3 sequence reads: CSVREASTGELFF. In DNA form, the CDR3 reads TGCAGCGTCCGGGAAGCCTCCACCGGGGAGCTGTTTTTT.

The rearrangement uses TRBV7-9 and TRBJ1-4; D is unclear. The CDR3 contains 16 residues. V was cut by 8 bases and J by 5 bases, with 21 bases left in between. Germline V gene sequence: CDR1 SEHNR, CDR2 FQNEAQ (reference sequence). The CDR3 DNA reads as TGTGCCAGCGGTGCGAGGGATAGGCTTACGAATGAAAAACTGTTTTTT. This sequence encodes CASGARDRLTNEKLFF.

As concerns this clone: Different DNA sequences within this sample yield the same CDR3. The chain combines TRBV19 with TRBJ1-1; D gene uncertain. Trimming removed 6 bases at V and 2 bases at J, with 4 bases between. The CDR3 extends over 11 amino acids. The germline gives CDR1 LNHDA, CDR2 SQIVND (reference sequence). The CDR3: CASRRNTEAFF. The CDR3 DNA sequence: TGTGCCAGTAGAAGAAACACTGAAGCTTTCTTT.

The CDR3 spells CASSSPGGWGTEAFF. The DNA for the CDR3 is TGTGCCAGCAGCTCCCCAGGGGGATGGGGTACTGAAGCTTTCTTT. The chain links TRBV7-8 to TRBJ1-1; TRBD1 agrees at 7 bases. CDR1 and CDR2 (germline): SGHVS, FQNEAQ. This CDR3 has 15 residues. V shed 4 bases, J shed 5 bases, and the junction held 10 bases outside the gene matches.

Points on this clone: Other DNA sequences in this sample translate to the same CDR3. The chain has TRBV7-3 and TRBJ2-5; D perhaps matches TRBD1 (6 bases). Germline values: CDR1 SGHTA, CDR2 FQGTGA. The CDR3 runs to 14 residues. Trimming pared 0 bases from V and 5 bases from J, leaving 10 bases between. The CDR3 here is CASSLTGAGETQYF. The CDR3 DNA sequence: TGTGCCAGCAGCTTAACGGGGGCGGGCGAGACCCAGTACTTC.

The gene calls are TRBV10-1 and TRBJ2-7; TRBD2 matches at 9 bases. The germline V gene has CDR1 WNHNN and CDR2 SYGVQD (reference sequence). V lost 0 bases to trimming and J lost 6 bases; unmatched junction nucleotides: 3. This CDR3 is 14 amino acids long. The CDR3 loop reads CASSESSGRSEQYF. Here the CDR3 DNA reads TGCGCCAGCAGTGAGTCTAGCGGGAGAAGCGAGCAGTACTTC.

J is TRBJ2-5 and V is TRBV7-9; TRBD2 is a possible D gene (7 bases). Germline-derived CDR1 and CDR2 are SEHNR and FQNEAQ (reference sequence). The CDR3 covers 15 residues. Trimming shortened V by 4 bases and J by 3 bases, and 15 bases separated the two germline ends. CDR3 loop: CASSSGGDNEETQYF. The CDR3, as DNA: TGTGCCAGCAGCTCTGGGGGGGACAATGAAGAGACCCAGTACTTC.

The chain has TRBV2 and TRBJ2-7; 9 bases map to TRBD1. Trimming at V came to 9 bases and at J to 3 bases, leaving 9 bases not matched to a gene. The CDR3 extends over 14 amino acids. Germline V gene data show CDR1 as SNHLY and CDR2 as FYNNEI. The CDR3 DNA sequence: TGTGCCAGTTCCGGGACAGGGATTAACTACGAGCAGTACTTC. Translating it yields CASSGTGINYEQYF.

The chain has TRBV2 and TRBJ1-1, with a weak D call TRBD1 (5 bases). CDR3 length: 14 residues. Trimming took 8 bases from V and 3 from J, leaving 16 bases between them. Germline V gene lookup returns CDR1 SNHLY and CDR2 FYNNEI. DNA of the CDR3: TGTGCCAGCGCAGGGACGGCTACGTACACTGAAGCTTTCTTT. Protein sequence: CASAGTATYTEAFF.

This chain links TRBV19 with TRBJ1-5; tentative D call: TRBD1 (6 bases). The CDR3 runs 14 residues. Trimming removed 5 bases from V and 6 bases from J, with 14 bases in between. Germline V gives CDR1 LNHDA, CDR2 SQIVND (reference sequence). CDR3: CASSHTGLGQPQHF. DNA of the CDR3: TGTGCCAGTAGTCACACAGGGTTGGGTCAGCCCCAGCATTTT.

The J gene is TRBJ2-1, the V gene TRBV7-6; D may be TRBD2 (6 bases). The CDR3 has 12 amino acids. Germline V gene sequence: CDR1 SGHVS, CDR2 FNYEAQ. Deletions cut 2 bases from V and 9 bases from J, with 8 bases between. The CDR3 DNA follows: TGTGCCAGCAGCTTAACTAGCACTGAGCAGTTCTTC. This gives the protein CASSLTSTEQFF.

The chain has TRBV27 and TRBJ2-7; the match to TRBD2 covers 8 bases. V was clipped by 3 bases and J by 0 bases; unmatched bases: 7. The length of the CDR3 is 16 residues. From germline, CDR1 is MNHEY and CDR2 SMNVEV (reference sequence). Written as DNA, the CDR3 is TGTGCCAGCAGTTTCTTCGGGGGGGAAAGCTCCTACGAGCAGTACTTC. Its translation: CASSFFGGESSYEQYF.

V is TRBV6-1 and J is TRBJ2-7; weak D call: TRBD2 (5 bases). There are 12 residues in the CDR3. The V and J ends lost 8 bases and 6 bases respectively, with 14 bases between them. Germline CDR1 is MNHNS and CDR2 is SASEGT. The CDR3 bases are TGTGCCAGCTTAGATTGGAGCGGCGAGCAGTACTTC. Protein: CASLDWSGEQYF.

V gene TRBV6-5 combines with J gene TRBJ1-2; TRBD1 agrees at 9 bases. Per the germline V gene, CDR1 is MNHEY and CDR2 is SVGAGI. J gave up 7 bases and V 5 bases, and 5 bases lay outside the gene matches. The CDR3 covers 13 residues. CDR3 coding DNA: TGTGCCAGCAGTGAAACAGGGGGCTCTGGCTACACCTTC. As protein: CASSETGGSGYTF.

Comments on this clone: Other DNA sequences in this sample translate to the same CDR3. CDR3 protein: CASSSLAGGPDTQYF. For the CDR3, the DNA is TGTGCCAGCAGCTCTCTAGCGGGAGGGCCAGATACGCAGTATTTT. The genes are TRBV7-2 and TRBJ2-3, with TRBD2 identical over 12 bases. In germline, CDR1 is SGHTA, CDR2 FQGNSA. This CDR3 spans 15 amino acids. V trimming: 4 bases; J trimming: 4 bases; junction bases outside the gene matches: 3.